A single sample is the source of the 8 T cell receptor beta chains below, sequenced in a study of cytomegalovirus exposure and HLA in healthy donors. PCR used 60 Vbeta primers and 13 Jbeta primers. Here immunoSEQ multiplex PCR was the method, and the copy in TCRdb shows in-frame clones only, minus some. The data show under 150,000 clones, with under 80% seen just once and 8.8% held by the top ten. The sequenced material came from PBMCs. The receptors originated from a woman in her forties or fifties in good health and CMV-seropositive.

This chain links TRBV7-2 with TRBJ1-5, with D tentatively TRBD1 (5 bases). CDR1 SGHTA and CDR2 FQGNSA come from the germline V gene. Trimming removed 1 base at V and 7 bases at J, with 11 bases between. The CDR3 runs to 14 residues. In DNA form, the CDR3 reads TGTGCCAGCAGCTTAGGGGCGCGGGACCAGCCCCAGCATTTT. Protein sequence: CASSLGARDQPQHF.

The chain couples TRBV18 to TRBJ2-3; tentatively, D is TRBD2 (5 bases). V gave up 3 bases and J gave up 1 base, with 14 bases separating them. Germline lookup yields CDR1 KGHSH and CDR2 LQKENI. CDR3 size: 16 residues. The CDR3 reads CASSPPEVGGTDTQYF. As DNA, the CDR3 is TGTGCCAGCTCACCCCCGGAGGTGGGTGGCACAGATACGCAGTATTTT.

This clone was counted a few times. The chain is built from TRBV11-3 and TRBJ2-1; 12 bases line up with TRBD2. Germline CDR1 and CDR2: SGHNT and YENEEA. After removal of 5 bases from V and 0 bases from J, the junction contained 11 bases not matched to a gene. This CDR3 contains 19 residues. The CDR3 DNA reads TGTGCCAGCAGCCCGAGATTGGCTAGCGGGGGGGCCTCCTACAATGAGCAGTTCTTC. Protein product: CASSPRLASGGASYNEQFF.

The chain is built from TRBV25-1 and TRBJ2-2; TRBD1 is a possible D gene (6 bases). The CDR3 extends over 17 amino acids. V lost 2 bases and J 1 base, leaving 14 bases between the germline ends. In germline, CDR1 is MGHDK, CDR2 SYGVNS. For the CDR3, the DNA is TGTGCCAGCAGTGAAAGTTACGGACAGAGGAACACCGGGGAGCTGTTTTTT. Translated, it gives CASSESYGQRNTGELFF.

This chain joins TRBV6-1 and TRBJ2-5, with D uncertain. V dropped 6 bases and J dropped 5 bases, with 13 bases sitting between them. The germline CDR1 and CDR2 sequences are MNHNS and SASEGT. CDR3 length: 13 residues. DNA for the CDR3: TGTGCCAGCAGCACGACTGATAAGGAGACCCAGTACTTC. Its protein product is CASSTTDKETQYF.

Only one count was recorded for this clone. The chain couples TRBV18 to TRBJ1-1; D is perhaps TRBD1 (5 bases). The germline CDR1 and CDR2 sequences are KGHSH and LQKENI. Deletions cut 3 bases from V and 4 bases from J, with 9 bases between. The CDR3 consists of 13 residues. The CDR3 DNA sequence: TGTGCCAGCTCACCCCGGGGGAGCACTGAAGCTTTCTTT. Translation gives CASSPRGSTEAFF.

This chain connects TRBV5-1 to TRBJ2-2, with TRBD1 identical over 8 bases. CDR1 is SGHRS, CDR2 YFSETQ, per germline. CDR3 size: 16 residues. After removal of 0 bases from V and 1 base from J, the junction contained 2 bases not matched to a gene. Here the CDR3 reads CASSLAGTGNTGELFF. Written as DNA, the CDR3 is TGCGCCAGCAGCTTGGCCGGGACAGGGAACACCGGGGAGCTGTTTTTT.

The V gene is TRBV4-2, the J gene TRBJ2-1, with TRBD1 as a possible D gene (5 bases). The V gene lost 4 bases and the J gene lost 5 bases, with 21 bases spanning the gap. The CDR3 is 17 amino acids. Looked up from germline, CDR1 is LGHNA and CDR2 is YNFKEQ. CDR3 in DNA: TGTGCCAGCAGCCCGTTAACCGAGCAGGGATCCCACAATGAGCAGTTCTTC. Its protein is CASSPLTEQGSHNEQFF.